The 17 T cell receptor beta chains given below trace back to one sample, sequenced in a study of regulatory T cells in long-lasting Graves disease. Stated time point: newly diagnosed GD, antithyroid drugs for less than 3 months. Generation of the TCR library employed RNA extracted from PBMCs. Assembly of TCR beta libraries relied on iRepertoire HTBI primers together with Arm-PCR of CDR3 regions. TCRdb redid the calling of the multiplex PCR reads with MiXCR, one entry per CDR3 protein. Of about 560,000 distinct CDR3 sequences in the sample, around 16% were seen once. The sample was also linked to a second study, of T cells in Graves' hyperthyroidism and ophthalmopathy.

Sequenced here: peripheral blood mononuclear cells (PBMCs), sampled at new diagnosis, from a patient treated with antithyroid drugs. The source is a man younger than 35 with Graves disease.

This clonotype has more than one count but fewer than ten. The chain is built from TRBV20-1 and TRBJ2-7; D gene ambiguous. The CDR3 spans 15 residues. CDR1 and CDR2 from the germline V gene are DFQATT and SNEGSKA (reference sequence). The V end lost 0 bases, the J end lost 0 bases, and 12 bases lay between the germline ends. CDR3 in amino acids: CSARDPYGSSYEQYF. CDR3 bases: TGCAGTGCTAGAGATCCCTATGGCAGCTCCTACGAGCAGTACTTC.

This clonotype has ten or more counts. V usage is TRBV5-1 and J usage is TRBJ2-1; 9 positions agree with TRBD1. The CDR3 is 15 amino acids. Per the germline V gene, CDR1 is SGHRS and CDR2 is YFSETQ. V shed 4 bases and J 5 bases; nucleotides not matched to a gene: 7. Here the CDR3 reads CASSPNRDRDNEQFF. The CDR3 coding sequence is TGCGCCAGCAGCCCCAACCGGGACAGGGACAATGAGCAGTTCTTC.

This clonotype was counted a few times. The V gene is TRBV6-1, the J gene TRBJ1-5, with TRBD1 matching over 12 bases. The length of the CDR3 is 16 residues. Germline-derived CDR1 and CDR2 are MNHNS and SASEGT. With V trimmed by 6 bases and J by 6 bases, 9 bases remained unmatched. The CDR3 bases are TGTGCCAGCAGACAAACCGGGACAGGGGGCGTTCAGCCCCAGCATTTT. It is translated as CASRQTGTGGVQPQHF.

The gene calls are TRBV28 and TRBJ2-7; D call uncertain. This CDR3 contains 14 residues. CDR1 is MDHEN and CDR2 is SYDVKM in the germline V gene. Deletions cut 1 base from V and 3 bases from J, with 10 bases between. The CDR3 region is CASSLSGNRYEQYF. The CDR3 DNA reads as TGTGCCAGCAGTTTATCGGGCAACCGCTACGAGCAGTACTTC.

This clonotype was counted a few times. This sequence joins TRBV27 and TRBJ2-6; no reliable D call. Deletions cut 4 bases from V and 1 base from J, with 14 bases between. Germline V gene data show CDR1 as MNHEY and CDR2 as SMNVEV (reference sequence). The CDR3 length is 17 residues. This CDR3 is CASSSLYLGSGANVLTF. The CDR3 nucleotides read TGTGCCAGCAGTTCACTATATCTCGGGTCTGGGGCCAACGTCCTGACTTTC.

This clonotype has only a few counts. The chain employs TRBV18 and TRBJ1-1, with 10 positions matching TRBD1. Germline CDR1 and CDR2: KGHSH and LQKENI. The CDR3 runs 15 residues. Trimming took 2 bases from V and 3 from J; bases not matched to a gene: 3. The CDR3 DNA is TGTGCCAGCTCACCATTTGACAGGGGGCACACTGAAGCTTTCTTT. Translation gives CASSPFDRGHTEAFF.

The table lists this clonotype with many counts. The chain joins TRBV7-9 to TRBJ1-1, with D hard to call. Per germline, CDR1 SEHNR and CDR2 FQNEAQ (reference sequence). The CDR3 is made up of 14 amino acids. V was clipped by 5 bases and J by 0 bases, with 10 bases between them. In DNA form, the CDR3 reads TGTGCCAGCAGCGTGGACCGCTTGAACACTGAAGCTTTCTTT. It codes for CASSVDRLNTEAFF.

This clonotype was recorded at least ten times. This chain connects TRBV2 to TRBJ1-4; D possibly corresponds to TRBD1 (5 bases). The V end was cut by 4 bases, the J end by 14 bases, with 14 bases between. CDR1 SNHLY and CDR2 FYNNEI come from the germline V gene. The CDR3 length is 12 residues. The CDR3 reads CASSAGPQRLFF. The CDR3 DNA follows: TGTGCCAGCAGTGCGGGACCCCAAAGGCTGTTTTTT.

This clonotype was seen a handful of times. V is TRBV6-5 and J is TRBJ1-6; possible D gene TRBD1, 6 bases. Between the trimmed V and J ends, which lost 0 bases and 5 bases, there was a span of 14 bases. Germline values: CDR1 MNHEY, CDR2 SVGAGI. The CDR3 contains 17 residues. Here the CDR3 DNA reads TGTGCCAGCAGTTACTCTGTCGGGGGGCTTGATAATTCACCCCTCCACTTT. It translates to CASSYSVGGLDNSPLHF.

The CDR3 loop is CAVMGPNEKLFF. CDR3 in DNA: TGTGCGGTCATGGGTCCTAATGAAAAACTGTTTTTT. The chain links TRBV28 to TRBJ1-4; D is uncertain. The CDR3 totals 12 residues. Germline assignment: CDR1 MDHEN and CDR2 SYDVKM.

This clonotype was observed many times. This chain links TRBV2 with TRBJ1-5, with 9 bases lining up with TRBD1. The CDR3 runs 16 residues. Germline V gene lookup returns CDR1 SNHLY and CDR2 FYNNEI. V shed 5 bases, J shed 0 bases, and the junction held 5 bases outside the gene matches. CDR3: CASSPGTGNSNQPQHF. The DNA for the CDR3 is TGTGCCAGCAGTCCCGGGACAGGGAATAGCAATCAGCCCCAGCATTTT.

Concerning this clonotype itself: One end of the junction does not line up with germline, which may come from a read error. The V gene is TRBV7-7, the J gene TRBJ2-3; 8 nucleotides agree with TRBD2. Germline values: CDR1 SSHAT, CDR2 FNYEAQ (reference sequence). The CDR3 is 14 amino acids. This CDR3 is CASSFSGKTDTQYF. CDR3 in DNA: TGTGCTAGCAGCTTTAGCGGGAAAACAGATACGCAGTATTTT.

This sequence joins TRBV5-6 and TRBJ1-1, with 11 bases aligning to TRBD1. The trim removed 3 bases at V and 4 bases at J, leaving 5 bases unmatched. The CDR3 totals 15 residues. Germline CDR1 reads SGHDT; CDR2 reads YYEEEE. Here the CDR3 reads CASSWGTGGVTEAFF. CDR3 coding DNA: TGTGCCAGCAGCTGGGGGACAGGGGGAGTCACTGAAGCTTTCTTT.

The chain has TRBV5-4 and TRBJ2-1; TRBD2 aligns across 9 bases. The CDR3 runs 14 residues. The germline V gene encodes CDR1 SGHNT and CDR2 YYREEE (reference sequence). Trimming took 2 bases from V and 5 from J; bases not matched to a gene: 2. The CDR3 DNA sequence: TGTGCCAGCAGCTTCCGACTAGCGGACAATGAGCAGTTCTTC. It is translated as CASSFRLADNEQFF.

The chain combines TRBV20-1 with TRBJ2-3, with 11 nucleotides matching TRBD2. This CDR3 is 18 amino acids long. V shed 6 bases, J shed 2 bases, and the junction held 16 bases outside the gene matches. Germline V gene sequence: CDR1 DFQATT, CDR2 SNEGSKA (reference sequence). The CDR3 bases are TGCAGTGCCCGTGGTGGGGGTAGCGGGAGGGCCTTCACAGATACGCAGTATTTT. Protein sequence: CSARGGGSGRAFTDTQYF.

This clonotype was counted between two and nine times. The J gene is TRBJ1-2, the V gene TRBV20-1; perhaps TRBD1 as D (5 bases). Germline V CDR1 and CDR2: DFQATT, SNEGSKA (reference sequence). CDR3 size: 13 residues. Trimming took 3 bases from V and 3 from J, leaving 11 bases between them. CDR3 nucleotide sequence: TGCAGTGCTAGTCGTGGGGCGCACTATGGCTACACCTTC. As protein: CSASRGAHYGYTF.

This clonotype was counted many times. The CDR3 sequence: CASSSLTGTSRSDTQYF. CDR3 sequence (DNA): TGTGCCAGCAGTTCCCTCACCGGGACTAGCAGGTCAGATACGCAGTATTTT. The rearrangement joins TRBV27 to TRBJ2-3, with 9 bases lining up with TRBD2. The CDR3 length is 17 residues. The trim removed 4 bases at V and 4 bases at J, leaving 12 bases unmatched. Germline loops: CDR1 MNHEY, CDR2 SMNVEV (reference sequence).